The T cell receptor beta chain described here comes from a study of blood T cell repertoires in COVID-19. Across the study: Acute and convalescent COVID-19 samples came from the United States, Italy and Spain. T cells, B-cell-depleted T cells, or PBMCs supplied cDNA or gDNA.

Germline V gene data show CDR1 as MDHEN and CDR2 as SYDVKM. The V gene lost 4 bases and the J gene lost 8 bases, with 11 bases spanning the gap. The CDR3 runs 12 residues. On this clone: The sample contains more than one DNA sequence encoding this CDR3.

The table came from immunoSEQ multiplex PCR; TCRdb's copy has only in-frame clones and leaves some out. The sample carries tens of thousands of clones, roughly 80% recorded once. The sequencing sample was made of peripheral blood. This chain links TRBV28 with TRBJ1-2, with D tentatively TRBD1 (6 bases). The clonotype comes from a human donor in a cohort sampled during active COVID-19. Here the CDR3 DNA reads TGTGCCAGCAGTTCCACAGGGTACGGCTACACCTTC. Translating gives CASSSTGYGYTF.